Listed below are T cell receptor beta chains from one sample, sequenced in a study of shared clonotypes between healthy human individuals. The data were produced by immunoSEQ multiplex PCR, yet TCRdb's version contains in-frame clones alone and is incomplete. This table has fewer than 400,000 clones, around 67% appearing once. The sample comprised memory CD4+ T cells sorted from blood. The source of these receptors is a man aged 25 to 45 in good health. Each CDR3 is given with its conserved first and last residue. Fields, in order: clone size, D gene, V gene, J gene, CDR3 DNA, CDR3 protein. A D gene is named only where the DNA matches it firmly. For some rows the clone size is stated as once, few or many, or as a class when expanded; others skip it.

-	-	TRBV5-1	TRBJ1-2	TGCGCCAGCAGCTTAAGCGCCGGGATTATCAACTATGGCTACACCTTC	CASSLSAGIINYGYTF
-	-	TRBV30	TRBJ2-7	TGTGCCTGGAGTCCCCGCCGGGCAGGGGCGTCCGGCGAGCAGTACTTC	CAWSPRRAGASGEQYF
few	-	TRBV28	TRBJ2-1	TGTGCCAGCAGCCCCCCTTTGACCCCGCCTTACAATGAGCAGTTCTTC	CASSPPLTPPYNEQFF
many	-	TRBV18	TRBJ2-2	TGTGCCAGCTCACCCCGGTGGGACACCGGGGAGCTGTTTTTT	CASSPRWDTGELFF
-	TRBD1	TRBV6-1	TRBJ1-5	TGTGCCAGCAGAGGAGGACAGGCTAATCAGCCCCAGCATTTT	CASRGGQANQPQHF
-	-	TRBV18	TRBJ1-1	TGTGCCAGCTCACAGGCATCGAACACTGAAGCTTTCTTT	CASSQASNTEAFF
-	-	TRBV14	TRBJ1-2	TGTGCCAGCAGCCAAGAGTGGCCAGGGGAGCATGGCTACACCTTC	CASSQEWPGEHGYTF
-	-	TRBV7-9	TRBJ1-3	TGTGCCAGCAGCTTAGCGCTCCAGGGGACAAACTCTGGAAACACCATATATTTT	CASSLALQGTNSGNTIYF
-	TRBD2	TRBV7-2	TRBJ2-7	TGTGCCAGCAGCGTTCTGGCGGGAGAGCCGGCCGAGCAGTACTTC	CASSVLAGEPAEQYF
-	TRBD1	TRBV5-4	TRBJ2-7	TGTGCCAGCAGCCCGAGGGGACAGGGGGCGCGGGAGCAGTACTTC	CASSPRGQGAREQYF
once	-	TRBV4-2	TRBJ2-5	TGTGCCAGCAGCCAAGATAAAGAGACCCAGTACTTC	CASSQDKETQYF
once	TRBD2	TRBV7-2	TRBJ2-1	TGTGCCAGCAGCTTAGAATCTCCACTAGCGGGCTTTGTCAATGAGCAGTTCTTC	CASSLESPLAGFVNEQFF
-	-	TRBV11-3	TRBJ2-2	TGTGCCAGCAGCTTATATACTCTGGGGCAAACCGGGGAGCTGTTTTTT	CASSLYTLGQTGELFF
-	-	TRBV9	TRBJ2-7	TGTGCCAGCAGCCCTCCAGGGGCCCTTCGCGAGCAGTACTTC	CASSPPGALREQYF
many	-	TRBV16	TRBJ1-1	TGTGCCAGCAGCCCCAGGCCTTCAGGGTGGAACACTGAAGCTTTCTTT	CASSPRPSGWNTEAFF
-	TRBD1	TRBV6-1	TRBJ1-6	TGTGCCAGCAGTGAAGCGAGGGACAGCCTCCACTTT	CASSEARDSLHF
-	-	TRBV4-2	TRBJ1-3	TGTGCCAGCAGCCAACCCGGGAACTCTGGAAACACCATATATTTT	CASSQPGNSGNTIYF
once	TRBD1	TRBV6-1	TRBJ2-7	TGTGCCAGCAGTCTTCACCGGGACAGAACCTACGAGCAGTACTTC	CASSLHRDRTYEQYF
-	TRBD1	TRBV15	TRBJ1-5	TGTGCCACCAGCAGAAGGACAGGCCGTTTGCTTGATCAGCCCCAGCATTTT	CATSRRTGRLLDQPQHF
-	-	TRBV7-9	TRBJ2-7	TGTGCCAGCAGCTCCCGAAACGGGGGTTCCTACGAGCAGTACTTC	CASSSRNGGSYEQYF
few	-	TRBV7-2	TRBJ2-7	TGTGCCAGCAGCTTAGGGGGTACGGCCTACGAGCAGTACTTC	CASSLGGTAYEQYF
-	TRBD2	TRBV27	TRBJ2-1	TGTGCCAGCAGCGCTAGCGGAACCTACAATGAGCAGTTCTTC	CASSASGTYNEQFF
-	TRBD2	TRBV6-5	TRBJ2-1	TGTGCCAGCAACCGACTAGCGGACAATGAGCAGTTCTTC	CASNRLADNEQFF
-	-	TRBV9	TRBJ2-3	TGTGCCAGCAGCGTAGGGATGACAAGCGGGGATACGCAGTATTTT	CASSVGMTSGDTQYF
few	TRBD1	TRBV10-3	TRBJ1-1	TGTGCCACCAATCGGGGACAGGGTATACCCACTGAAGCTTTCTTT	CATNRGQGIPTEAFF
-	-	TRBV5-1	TRBJ1-3	TGCGCCAGCAGCTTGGGGATCTTGGGAATAGCTGGAAACACCATATATTTT	CASSLGILGIAGNTIYF
-	-	TRBV28	TRBJ2-3	TGTGCCAGCAGGAACGAGGGGAGTACAGATACGCAGTATTTT	CASRNEGSTDTQYF
-	-	TRBV19	TRBJ1-1	TGTGCCAGTAGAGCTTTGCGGGAAAACACTGAAGCTTTCTTT	CASRALRENTEAFF
-	-	TRBV5-5	TRBJ2-2	TGTGCCAGCAGCGAACAGGGTTTTGGGATTACGAACACCGGGGAGCTGTTTTTT	CASSEQGFGITNTGELFF
-	-	TRBV7-3	TRBJ1-1	TGTGCCAGCAGCTCCAAAGGGGACACTGAAGCTTTCTTT	CASSSKGDTEAFF
-	-	TRBV11-2	TRBJ2-7	TGTGCCAGCAGCTTATTTTTGGGCAGGGGATCCTACGAGCAGTACTTC	CASSLFLGRGSYEQYF
-	-	TRBV7-2	TRBJ2-1	TGTGCCAGCAGCGTTACAGTGACTATAAATGAGCAGTTCTTC	CASSVTVTINEQFF
-	TRBD2	TRBV5-8	TRBJ2-3	TGTGCCAGCAGCTTGGCGAGCGGGAGAGTAGCAGATACGCAGTATTTT	CASSLASGRVADTQYF
-	-	TRBV13	TRBJ1-6	TGTGCCAGCAGCCAAGGAAGGGGAAATTCACCCCTCCACTTT	CASSQGRGNSPLHF
-	-	TRBV27	TRBJ2-6	TGTGCCAGCAGCCGACAGGTGGCAGCCAACGTCCTGACTTTC	CASSRQVAANVLTF
few	-	TRBV6-5	TRBJ2-7	TGTGCCAGCAGTTACGGTCAGGGGCCCTACGAGCAGTACTTC	CASSYGQGPYEQYF
few	-	TRBV15	TRBJ2-7	TGTGCCACCAGCAGAGATAGGGCAGCCTACGAGCAGTACTTC	CATSRDRAAYEQYF
-	-	TRBV18	TRBJ2-4	TGTGCCAGCTCACCACCGGGGGGACTAGCCAAAAACATTCAGTACTTC	CASSPPGGLAKNIQYF
-	TRBD2	TRBV19	TRBJ2-5	TGTGCCAGTAGTAGGGCTAGCGGGAGGGCCGTGGGTGGAGAGACCCAGTACTTC	CASSRASGRAVGGETQYF
few	-	TRBV19	TRBJ2-5	TGTGCCAGTAGTACAATCCCAGGGTCTGGGGAGACCCAGTACTTC	CASSTIPGSGETQYF
-	-	TRBV27	TRBJ2-3	TGTGCCTGTACCAACTACACAGATACGCAGTATTTT	CACTNYTDTQYF
-	TRBD1	TRBV7-2	TRBJ2-5	TGTGCCAGCAGCTTAGGCCCCGGGACAGGGAAAGAGACCCAGTACTTC	CASSLGPGTGKETQYF
-	TRBD1	TRBV14	TRBJ2-7	TGTGCCAGCAGCCCCGCCCGACAGGGGTCCTACGAGCAGTACTTC	CASSPARQGSYEQYF
-	-	TRBV4-3	TRBJ1-2	TGCGCCAGCAGCCAAGATGGCGGGGCGGACTATGGCTACACCTTC	CASSQDGGADYGYTF
-	-	TRBV6-6	TRBJ1-5	TGTGCCAGCAGTTACTTAGGTCAGCCCCAGCATTTT	CASSYLGQPQHF
few	TRBD2	TRBV5-1	TRBJ2-7	TGCGCCAGCAGCTTAGGACTAGTTCTCTACGAGCAGTACTTC	CASSLGLVLYEQYF
-	-	TRBV5-1	TRBJ2-7	TGCGCCAGCAGCCCTTTAAACAGGGACCTTTCCTACGAGCAGTACTTC	CASSPLNRDLSYEQYF
few	-	TRBV7-9	TRBJ1-1	TGTGCCAGCAGCTTCAGCAGGGGTGGGACTGAAGCTTTCTTT	CASSFSRGGTEAFF